Below are 22 T cell receptor beta chains sequenced from a single sample in a study of T cells after yellow fever vaccination. Via MiXCR, TCRdb re-called the 5' RACE reads, giving one row per CDR3 protein. Of about 400,000 distinct CDR3 sequences listed, approximately 10% are singletons. Material: PBMCs, obtained on the day of the first yellow fever vaccination. These receptors originate from a young man who received the YFV17D yellow fever vaccine.

Here the CDR3 reads CASSLGATRAGELFF. CDR3 DNA sequence: TGTGCCAGCAGCCTCGGGGCAACGAGGGCCGGGGAGCTGTTTTTT. This sequence joins TRBV6-1 and TRBJ2-2; tentatively, D is TRBD1 or TRBD2 (5 bases each). There are 15 residues in the CDR3. Trimming removed 6 bases at V and 6 bases at J, with 17 bases between. Per germline, CDR1 MNHNS and CDR2 SASEGT.

The J gene is TRBJ2-5, the V gene TRBV28; 8 bases are shared with TRBD2. There are 15 residues in the CDR3. Germline-derived CDR1 and CDR2 are MDHEN and SYDVKM. The trim removed 4 bases at V and 4 bases at J, leaving 8 bases unmatched. CDR3 sequence: CASSSPAGEGETQYF. CDR3 in DNA: TGTGCCAGCAGTTCTCCAGCGGGGGAAGGAGAGACCCAGTACTTC.

This clonotype was detected a few times. The chain employs TRBV7-3 and TRBJ2-2, with 7 bases that match TRBD1. Germline V gene sequence: CDR1 SGHTA, CDR2 FQGTGA. The CDR3 has 15 residues. V gave up 5 bases and J gave up 6 bases; unmatched junction bases: 9. The CDR3 region has the DNA TGTGCCAGCAGCGGCCGGGACAGCCCTTCCGGGGAGCTGTTTTTT. Protein: CASSGRDSPSGELFF.

This clonotype was counted a few times. The V and J genes are TRBV12-3 or TRBV12-4 and TRBJ1-5; D unresolved. Trimming took off 3 bases at V and 3 bases at J, with 12 bases between the two ends. CDR3 length equals 15 residues. The CDR3 protein is CASSFKQADNQPQHF. The CDR3 region has the DNA TGTGCCAGCAGTTTTAAGCAGGCGGACAATCAGCCCCAGCATTTT.

The sample holds a few counts of this clonotype. The V call is TRBV13, the J call TRBJ2-3; TRBD1 agrees at 9 bases. With 5 bases clipped from V and 7 bases from J, the junction kept 4 bases outside the gene matches. There are 13 residues in the CDR3. The germline V gene encodes CDR1 PRHDT and CDR2 FYEKMQ (reference sequence). The CDR3 bases are TGTGCCAGCAGCAGGACAGGGGACCATACGCAGTATTTT. Translation gives CASSRTGDHTQYF.

The chain employs TRBV6-5 and TRBJ1-1; no reliable D call. Between the trimmed V and J ends, which lost 4 bases and 8 bases, there was a span of 8 bases. This CDR3 region has 11 residues. Germline loops: CDR1 MNHEY, CDR2 SVGAGI. The CDR3: CASSSPSEAFF. CDR3 coding DNA: TGTGCCAGCAGTTCCCCCTCCGAAGCTTTCTTT.

Ten or more counts support this clonotype. The chain joins TRBV18 to TRBJ2-3; D is unclear. Germline CDR1 is KGHSH and CDR2 is LQKENI. Trimming pared 6 bases from V and 0 bases from J, leaving 10 bases between. The CDR3 length is 14 residues. This CDR3 is CASSKTFSTDTQYF. DNA for the CDR3: TGTGCCAGCTCCAAGACTTTTAGCACAGATACGCAGTATTTT.

The rearrangement joins TRBV3-1 to TRBJ2-5, with 9 bases aligning to TRBD1. Per the germline V gene, CDR1 is LGHDT and CDR2 is YNNKEL (reference sequence). J was trimmed by 6 bases and V by 2 bases; bases with no gene match: 10. The CDR3 contains 16 residues. As DNA, the CDR3 is TGTGCCAGCAGCCAACCCACAGGGGGCGTGGGAAAGACCCAGTACTTC. It yields the protein CASSQPTGGVGKTQYF.

This chain uses TRBV5-1 with TRBJ2-3; 8 bases agree with TRBD2. Germline assignment: CDR1 SGHRS and CDR2 YFSETQ. The CDR3 has 16 amino acids. J lost 0 bases, V lost 4 bases, and 7 bases had no gene match. Here the CDR3 reads CASSRAGASSTDTQYF. The CDR3, as DNA: TGCGCCAGCAGCCGAGCGGGGGCCTCTAGCACAGATACGCAGTATTTT.

The V and J genes are TRBV18 and TRBJ2-6; D not resolved. The germline gives CDR1 KGHSH, CDR2 LQKENI. Trimming took off 0 bases at V and 0 bases at J, with 6 bases between the two ends. The CDR3 consists of 16 residues. CDR3: CASSPPGLSGANVLTF. CDR3 DNA: TGTGCCAGCTCACCACCAGGTCTCTCTGGGGCCAACGTCCTGACTTTC.

This clonotype was found many times. The chain has TRBV18 and TRBJ1-5; 11 nucleotides match TRBD1. CDR1 is KGHSH, CDR2 LQKENI, per germline. There are 15 residues in the CDR3. V lost 4 bases to trimming and J lost 7 bases; unmatched junction nucleotides: 6. The CDR3 DNA follows: TGTGCCAGCTCACTGGACAGGGGGCATCAACAGCCCCAGCATTTT. Amino acids: CASSLDRGHQQPQHF. Based on the CDR3 plus reference TRBV18 and TRBJ1-5, the full variable domain is NAGVMQNPRHLVRRRGQEARLRCSPMKGHSHVYWYRQLPEEGLKFMVYLQKENIIDESGMPKERFSAEFPKEGPSILRIQQVVRGDSAAYFCASSLDRGHQQPQHFGDGTRLSIL.

As to this clonotype: The CDR3 end shows no conserved phenylalanine or tryptophan, and so a read error is likely. V gene TRBV4-2 combines with J gene TRBJ2-2, with D tentatively TRBD1 (7 bases). CDR1 is LGHNA, CDR2 YNFKEQ, per germline. The CDR3 spans 14 residues. Here the CDR3 reads CAISPRRDSWELFC. In DNA, the CDR3 is TGTGCCATCAGCCCCCGGAGGGACAGCTGGGAGCTGTTTTGT.

This clonotype was picked up many times. The V and J genes are TRBV5-1 and TRBJ2-3; D unclear. The CDR3 length is 12 residues. With 0 bases removed from V and 6 bases from J, the gap between germline ends came to 5 bases. Per the germline V gene, CDR1 is SGHRS and CDR2 is YFSETQ. The CDR3 DNA reads as TGCGCCAGCAGCTTGGACCGCGATACGCAGTATTTT. This sequence encodes CASSLDRDTQYF.

This clonotype was seen a handful of times. The chain has TRBV29-1 and TRBJ1-4, with D possibly matching TRBD1 (5 bases). Trimming pared 7 bases from V and 4 bases from J, leaving 16 bases between. The CDR3 totals 14 residues. Germline assignment: CDR1 SQVTM and CDR2 ANQGSEA. CDR3 region: CSASNRGVNEKLFF. CDR3 DNA: TGCAGCGCATCTAACAGAGGGGTTAATGAAAAACTGTTTTTT.

Only a few counts were recorded for this clonotype. The chain carries TRBV5-1 and TRBJ2-1, with 8 bases that match TRBD1. The germline V gene encodes CDR1 SGHRS and CDR2 YFSETQ. CDR3 length: 15 residues. J lost 3 bases, V lost 2 bases, and 4 bases had no gene match. CDR3 bases: TGCGCCAGCAGCTTCGGGACAGGAGACTACAATGAGCAGTTCTTC. This encodes CASSFGTGDYNEQFF.

The chain uses TRBV24-1 and TRBJ2-3; TRBD1 matches 9 bases. After removal of 3 bases from V and 4 bases from J, the junction contained 10 bases not matched to a gene. The CDR3 length is 17 residues. From germline, CDR1 is KGHDR and CDR2 SFDVKD. The CDR3 spells CATSDPLTGGVADTQYF. CDR3 nucleotide sequence: TGTGCCACCAGTGATCCGTTGACAGGGGGGGTTGCAGATACGCAGTATTTT.

The chain recombines TRBV7-9 with TRBJ2-6; D might be TRBD2 (6 bases). Between the trimmed V and J ends, which lost 1 base and 0 bases, there was a span of 10 bases. Germline CDR1 reads SEHNR; CDR2 reads FQNEAQ (reference sequence). The CDR3 spans 17 residues. The DNA for the CDR3 is TGTGCCAGCAGCTTAGGTAGCGGTACCTCTGGGGCCAACGTCCTGACTTTC. Translating it yields CASSLGSGTSGANVLTF.

CDR3 coding DNA: TGTGCCAGCAGTGAAATTTTTGGGGTAGCCAAAAACATTCAGTACTTC. It encodes CASSEIFGVAKNIQYF. The chain recombines TRBV6-1 with TRBJ2-4; D uncertain. Germline CDR1 MNHNS, CDR2 SASEGT. The CDR3 is 16 amino acids. V lost 2 bases, J lost 0 bases, and 11 bases lay in between.

In this sample, this clonotype turned up a few times. V gene TRBV12-3 or TRBV12-4 combines with J gene TRBJ2-1, with 10 bases aligning to TRBD2. V lost 5 bases to trimming and J lost 8 bases; unmatched junction nucleotides: 9. The CDR3 is 15 residues long. The CDR3 bases are TGTGCCAGCAGTCGAGAGCTAGCGGGGGTTGATGAGCAGTTCTTC. It translates to CASSRELAGVDEQFF.

Only a few counts were recorded for this clonotype. V gene TRBV25-1 combines with J gene TRBJ1-6; D not resolved. The V and J ends lost 6 bases and 0 bases respectively, with 6 bases between them. Germline loops: CDR1 MGHDK, CDR2 SYGVNS. The CDR3 length is 14 residues. The CDR3 region has the DNA TGTGCCAGCAGCGTGAGCTCCTATAATTCACCCCTCCACTTT. This codes for CASSVSSYNSPLHF.

This chain uses TRBV2 with TRBJ2-3; possibly TRBD1 or TRBD2 for D (6 bases each). The V end was cut by 8 bases, the J end by 0 bases, with 18 bases between. The CDR3 consists of 16 residues. The germline CDR1 and CDR2 sequences are SNHLY and FYNNEI. In nucleotides, the CDR3 is TGTGCCAGCCGGTCCACAGGGCGGGGTAGCACAGATACGCAGTATTTT. Protein sequence: CASRSTGRGSTDTQYF.

The table lists this clonotype with many counts. This chain links TRBV7-2 with TRBJ1-3; TRBD1 matches 7 bases. Germline V CDR1 and CDR2: SGHTA, FQGNSA. Trimming cost V 5 bases and J 4 bases; bases outside gene matches: 8. The CDR3 consists of 15 residues. The CDR3 loop is CASSRTGTEGNTIYF. CDR3 in DNA: TGTGCCAGCAGCAGAACCGGGACAGAGGGAAACACCATATATTTT.